A single sample gave rise to the 16 T cell receptor beta chains below, sequenced in a study of T-cell memory formation after mild COVID-19. TCRdb re-analysed the 5' RACE reads in MiXCR, keeping a single row per CDR3 protein. The sample lists about 200,000 distinct CDR3 sequences, more than 8% occurring once. Sequencing was performed on PBMCs or a T cell subset sorted from them (not recorded which). These receptors all come from a man between 18 and 35 years old who had mild COVID-19 (a few samples of this study predate the infection). Cell type and time point are not known.

The chain couples TRBV20-1 to TRBJ2-5; 10 positions match TRBD1. This CDR3 spans 15 amino acids. Trimming took 1 base from V and 5 from J; bases not matched to a gene: 7. Germline V gene sequence: CDR1 DFQATT, CDR2 SNEGSKA (reference sequence). The CDR3 reads CSARVMGQGIETQYF. CDR3 DNA: TGCAGTGCTAGAGTGATGGGACAGGGGATTGAGACCCAGTACTTC.

Notes on this clonotype: The junction and the germline gene differ at one end; a read error may be behind it. J is TRBJ2-1 and V is TRBV7-7; no clear D gene. The CDR3 contains 14 residues. Germline loops: CDR1 SSHAT, CDR2 FNYEAQ (reference sequence). The CDR3 reads CASSPASSYNEQFF. The CDR3 DNA reads as TGTGCTAGCAGCCCCGCCAGTTCCTACAATGAGCAGTTCTTC.

This clonotype was found many times. The chain carries TRBV20-1 and TRBJ2-3; D is unresolved. CDR3 length: 12 amino acids. Looked up from germline, CDR1 is DFQATT and CDR2 is SNEGSKA (reference sequence). The V end was cut by 1 base, the J end by 3 bases, with 5 bases between. Written as DNA, the CDR3 is TGCAGTGCTAGAGTACGGACAGATACGCAGTATTTT. Protein sequence: CSARVRTDTQYF.

The chain is built from TRBV2 and TRBJ2-7; 8 bases map to TRBD1. Unmatched junction bases numbered 9, after V lost 7 bases and J lost 4 bases. This CDR3 region has 14 residues. Germline CDR1 and CDR2: SNHLY and FYNNEI. CDR3 DNA sequence: TGTGCCAGCAATGCCCGTACAGGGGGGTACGAGCAGTACTTC. This encodes CASNARTGGYEQYF.

This rearrangement joins TRBV4-2 to TRBJ2-1; 9 bases fit TRBD1. CDR1 is LGHNA and CDR2 is YNFKEQ in the germline V gene. Trimming cost V 0 bases and J 7 bases; bases outside gene matches: 10. The length of the CDR3 is 17 residues. The CDR3 DNA follows: TGTGCCAGCAGCCAAGAAATGACAAGGACAGGGGTGAATGAGCAGTTCTTC. Translation gives CASSQEMTRTGVNEQFF.

The chain has TRBV7-3 and TRBJ1-1; 11 bases align to TRBD1. CDR3 length: 15 residues. From germline, CDR1 is SGHTA and CDR2 FQGTGA. CDR3 residues: CASVDGTGGNTEAFF. In nucleotides, the CDR3 is TGTGCTTCGGTTGACGGGACAGGGGGGAACACTGAAGCTTTCTTT.

This clonotype was found a few times. The chain is built from TRBV10-3 and TRBJ1-5, with 8 positions matching TRBD1. The CDR3 consists of 14 residues. The ends lost 4 bases at V and 5 bases at J; junction bases unmatched: 4. Germline-derived CDR1 and CDR2 are ENHRY and SYGVKD. CDR3 nucleotide sequence: TGTGCCATCAGTGCAGGGGGCAGTGATCAGCCCCAGCATTTT. Amino acid sequence: CAISAGGSDQPQHF.

There are a few counts of this clonotype. V is TRBV3-1 and J is TRBJ1-2; tentative D call: TRBD1 (5 bases). V shed 4 bases and J shed 14 bases, with 17 bases lying between them. The CDR3 is 12 residues long. The germline V gene encodes CDR1 LGHDT and CDR2 YNNKEL (reference sequence). The DNA for the CDR3 is TGTGCCAGCAGCCTTTCGGGACCAAGAAGGACCTTC. It is translated as CASSLSGPRRTF.

The chain uses TRBV7-2 and TRBJ1-2; the D gene is possibly TRBD1 (5 bases). From germline, CDR1 is SGHTA and CDR2 FQGNSA. V was cut by 0 bases and J by 3 bases, with 11 bases left in between. This CDR3 spans 15 amino acids. The CDR3 DNA reads as TGTGCCAGCAGCTTAGCAGGGGAGGAATACTATGGCTACACCTTC. Amino acid sequence: CASSLAGEEYYGYTF. The variable domain in full, with the rest retrieved from reference TRBV7-2 and TRBJ1-2, is GAGVSQSPSNKVTEKGKDVELRCDPISGHTALYWYRQSLGQGLEFLIYFQGNSAPDKSGLPSDRFSAERTGGSVSTLTIQRTQQEDSAVYLCASSLAGEEYYGYTFGSGTRLTVV.

In this sample, this clonotype turned up a few times. J is TRBJ2-7 and V is TRBV30, with 9 nucleotides matching TRBD1. Germline CDR1 and CDR2: GTSNPN and SVGIG (reference sequence). This CDR3 spans 15 amino acids. The V gene end was trimmed by 5 bases and the J gene end by 2 bases; junction bases not matched to a gene: 10. The CDR3 is CAWGVPGTGTYEQYF. In nucleotides, the CDR3 is TGTGCCTGGGGAGTTCCCGGGACAGGGACCTACGAGCAGTACTTC.

This clonotype occurred a few times. V gene TRBV10-1 combines with J gene TRBJ2-7; 9 nucleotides align to TRBD2. Per the germline V gene, CDR1 is WNHNN and CDR2 is SYGVQD (reference sequence). The trim removed 3 bases at V and 5 bases at J, leaving 8 bases unmatched. The CDR3 spans 15 residues. The CDR3 DNA reads TGCGCCAGCAGTGAAGGGGCTAGCGGGGACGACGAGCAGTACTTC. Its translation: CASSEGASGDDEQYF.

The gene calls are TRBV18 and TRBJ1-1; D remains ambiguous. CDR1 KGHSH and CDR2 LQKENI come from the germline V gene. Trimming shortened V by 3 bases and J by 4 bases, and 9 bases separated the two germline ends. The length of the CDR3 is 13 residues. The CDR3 sequence is CASSPWEGTEAFF. In nucleotides, the CDR3 is TGTGCCAGCTCACCGTGGGAGGGCACTGAAGCTTTCTTT.

This sequence joins TRBV20-1 and TRBJ2-3, with D perhaps being TRBD1 or TRBD2 (5 bases each). V gave up 2 bases and J gave up 4 bases, with 13 bases separating them. The CDR3 is made up of 14 amino acids. Germline V lookup: CDR1 DFQATT, CDR2 SNEGSKA (reference sequence). As DNA, the CDR3 is TGCAGTGCTAGAAGGGGAGCCCAGCCAGATACGCAGTATTTT. Protein product: CSARRGAQPDTQYF.

The V call is TRBV28, the J call TRBJ2-1; TRBD2 agrees at 13 bases. This CDR3 contains 12 residues. Trimming at V came to 10 bases and at J to 12 bases, leaving 6 bases not matched to a gene. The germline CDR1 and CDR2 sequences are MDHEN and SYDVKM. CDR3 protein: CATGTSGTGQFF. The DNA of the CDR3 is TGTGCCACCGGGACTAGCGGGACCGGGCAGTTCTTC.

DNA for the CDR3: TGTGCCACCAGTGACGACTCGCGTAAGGGCTACACCTTC. Its protein is CATSDDSRKGYTF. The V and J genes are TRBV24-1 and TRBJ1-2; D not resolved. CDR3 size: 13 residues. Germline loops: CDR1 KGHDR, CDR2 SFDVKD. Trimming stripped 4 bases from V and 8 bases from J, with 13 bases between.

This clonotype showed up just a few times. The V call is TRBV21-1, the J call TRBJ2-7. TRBV21-1 is flagged as a pseudogene. The CDR3 is 11 amino acids. The CDR3 region has the DNA TGTGCCAGCAGCAAAGAGCACGAGCAGTACTTC. Protein: CASSKEHEQYF.